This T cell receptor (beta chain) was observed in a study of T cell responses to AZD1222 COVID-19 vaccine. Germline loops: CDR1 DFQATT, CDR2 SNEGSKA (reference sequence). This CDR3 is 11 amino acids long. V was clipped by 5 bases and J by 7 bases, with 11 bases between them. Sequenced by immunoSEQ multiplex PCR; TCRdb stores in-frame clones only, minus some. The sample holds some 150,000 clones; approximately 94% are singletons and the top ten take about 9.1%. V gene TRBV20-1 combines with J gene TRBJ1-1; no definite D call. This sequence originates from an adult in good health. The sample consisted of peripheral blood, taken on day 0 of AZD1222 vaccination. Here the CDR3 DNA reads TGCAGTGCTCCTCGTCGGATTGAAGCTTTCTTT. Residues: CSAPRRIEAFF.